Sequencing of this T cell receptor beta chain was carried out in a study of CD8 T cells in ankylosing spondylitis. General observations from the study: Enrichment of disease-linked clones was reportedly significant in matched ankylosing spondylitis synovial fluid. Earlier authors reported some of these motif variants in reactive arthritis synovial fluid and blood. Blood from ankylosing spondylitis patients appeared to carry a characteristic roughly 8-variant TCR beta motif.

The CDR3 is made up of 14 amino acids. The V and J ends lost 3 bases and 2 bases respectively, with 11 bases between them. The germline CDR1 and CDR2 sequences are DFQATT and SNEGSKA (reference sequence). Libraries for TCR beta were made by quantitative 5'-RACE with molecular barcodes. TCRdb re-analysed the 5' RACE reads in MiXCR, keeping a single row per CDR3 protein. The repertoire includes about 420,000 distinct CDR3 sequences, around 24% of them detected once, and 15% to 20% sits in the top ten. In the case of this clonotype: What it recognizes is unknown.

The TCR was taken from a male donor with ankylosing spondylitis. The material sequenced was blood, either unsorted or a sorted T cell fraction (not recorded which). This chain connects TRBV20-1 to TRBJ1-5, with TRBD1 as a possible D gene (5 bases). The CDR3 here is CSARRGNGNQPQHF. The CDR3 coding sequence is TGCAGTGCTAGGAGGGGTAATGGCAATCAGCCCCAGCATTTT.